This T cell receptor beta chain was retrieved from a study of blood T cells in healthy people across ages. The germline CDR1 and CDR2 sequences are LGHDT and YNNKEL (reference sequence). The CDR3 extends over 17 amino acids. V lost 3 bases and J lost 7, with 19 bases in between. Primed by a sample-barcoded 5' primer and a J-beta primer mix, a second PCR proceeded for about 7 to 11 cycles. TCRdb recomputed calls from the 5' RACE reads with MiXCR, one row per CDR3 protein. The sample includes nearly 800,000 distinct CDR3 sequences, 25% of them seen just once. These data also formed part of another study, on T cells of mothers and their children. As that report states: The study sampled a few healthy Caucasian mothers and their six children. Related mother-child pairs showed slightly, non-significantly higher overlap than unrelated pairs.

The chain combines TRBV3-1 with TRBJ1-6, with D possibly being TRBD1 (6 bases). The receptor was derived from a boy between 10 and 17 years old in good health. Sequences were obtained from blood. As DNA, the CDR3 is TGTGCCAGCAGCCACGACGAAGACCAGGGGAGGAATTCACCCCTCCACTTT. Its translation is CASSHDEDQGRNSPLHF.